A single sample is the source of the 20 T cell receptor beta chains below, sequenced in a study of CD8+CD57+ T cells in acquired aplastic anemia. Both TCR beta VDJ combination and CDR3 sequence profiling were carried out. Genomic DNA was the template for this profiling. One entry per CDR3 protein, called by TCRdb with MiXCR from the reads. The sample has about 190,000 distinct CDR3 sequences; roughly half are singletons. For sequencing, patients were chosen who had shown expansion of CD8+CD57+ cells by flow cytometry. The specimen sequenced was sorted CD4+, CD8+, or CD8+CD57+ T cells (not recorded which) from PBMCs. These receptors originate from a human donor with aplastic anemia.

The V gene is TRBV6-1, the J gene TRBJ2-1, with D possibly TRBD2 on 6 matching bases. This CDR3 is built from 15 residues. V was pared by 6 bases and J by 4 bases, with 16 bases between. Germline CDR1 reads MNHNS; CDR2 reads SASEGT. CDR3 DNA sequence: TGTGCCAGCAGCACCTGGGACGGGAGTTACAATGAGCAGTTCTTC. Its translation: CASSTWDGSYNEQFF.

The table lists this clonotype with many counts. This chain joins TRBV11-3 and TRBJ2-7, with D possibly TRBD1 on 6 matching bases. CDR3 length: 13 amino acids. V lost 3 bases, J lost 4 bases, and 10 bases lay in between. Germline V gene sequence: CDR1 SGHNT, CDR2 YENEEA. The chain's CDR3 is CASSFGTLYEQYF. For the CDR3, the DNA is TGTGCCAGCAGCTTCGGGACACTTTACGAGCAGTACTTC.

At least ten counts were recorded for this clonotype. The rearrangement links TRBV6-1 to TRBJ2-7; perhaps TRBD2 as D (5 bases). The CDR3 has 13 amino acids. The V end was cut by 4 bases, the J end by 3 bases, with 10 bases between. Germline V lookup: CDR1 MNHNS, CDR2 SASEGT. CDR3 residues: CASSGGSRYEQYF. The CDR3 DNA follows: TGTGCCAGCAGTGGAGGGAGTCGCTACGAGCAGTACTTC.

In regard to this clonotype: One end of the junction is discordant with germline, which a read error may explain. The chain couples TRBV4-2 to TRBJ2-1, with TRBD2 matching 11 bases. The CDR3 loop spans 15 amino acids. CDR1 is LGHNA and CDR2 is YNFKEQ in the germline V gene. CDR3 sequence reads: CASSRGLADFNEQSF. DNA for the CDR3: TGTGCCAGCAGCCGGGGACTAGCGGACTTTAATGAGCAGTCCTTC.

This clonotype was recorded at least ten times. The chain is built from TRBV7-9 and TRBJ2-3, with 16 bases that match TRBD2. Germline V CDR1 and CDR2: SEHNR, FQNEAQ (reference sequence). V was pared by 3 bases and J by 6 bases, with 0 bases of the junction left unmatched. CDR3 length equals 15 residues. CDR3 sequence: CASSLGLAGGDTQYF. The DNA for the CDR3 is TGTGCCAGCAGCTTGGGACTAGCGGGAGGGGATACGCAGTATTTT. Full variable domain (outside the CDR3, taken from reference TRBV7-9 and TRBJ2-3): DTGVSQNPRHKITKRGQNVTFRCDPISEHNRLYWYRQTLGQGPEFLTYFQNEAQLEKSRLLSDRFSAERPKGSFSTLEIQRTEQGDSAMYLCASSLGLAGGDTQYFGPGTRLTVL.

On this clonotype itself: The junction shows a germline mismatch at one end, possibly a read error. The chain has TRBV7-3 and TRBJ2-7; no clear D gene. Germline values: CDR1 SGHTA, CDR2 FQGTGA. The length of the CDR3 is 12 residues. CDR3 bases: TGTGCCAGCAGCTTCAACTCCTACGAGCAGTACTTT. This translates into CASSFNSYEQYF.

This clonotype was seen repeatedly, ten times or more. The J gene is TRBJ2-6, the V gene TRBV10-2; D not certain. The germline V and J ends were trimmed by 7 bases and 4 bases, with 14 bases remaining between them. The CDR3 spans 15 residues. Germline V gene data show CDR1 as WSHSY and CDR2 as SAAADI. CDR3 loop: CASIGQPAGANVLTF. CDR3 sequence (DNA): TGCGCCAGCATTGGCCAGCCGGCGGGGGCCAACGTCCTGACTTTC.

For the CDR3, the DNA is TGTGCCAGCACCTACAGGGCAGCCTACGAGCAGTACTTC. This sequence encodes CASTYRAAYEQYF. This chain links TRBV7-2 with TRBJ2-7, with a possible D match to TRBD1 (6 bases). The germline V gene has CDR1 SGHTA and CDR2 FQGNSA. This CDR3 is built from 13 residues. Trimming left V 7 bases short and J 2 bases short, with 12 bases between.

Remarks on this clonotype: The junction and the germline gene differ at one end; a read error may be behind it. V and J are TRBV7-6 and TRBJ2-6, with D perhaps TRBD1 (6 bases). The germline V gene encodes CDR1 SGHVS and CDR2 FNYEAQ. CDR3 length: 20 residues. The CDR3 bases are TGTGCCAGCAGCTTAGTGGGGGCGCAAATTGGGGCCTCTGGGGCTAACGTCCTGACTTTC. Protein product: CASSLVGAQIGASGANVLTF.

This clonotype was picked up many times. This chain links TRBV10-3 with TRBJ2-5; 8 bases agree with TRBD1. With V trimmed by 8 bases and J by 1 base, 9 bases remained unmatched. The germline V gene has CDR1 ENHRY and CDR2 SYGVKD. CDR3 length equals 15 residues. CDR3 sequence reads: CAIRSSGTGQETQYF. CDR3 bases: TGTGCCATCCGCTCATCCGGGACAGGCCAAGAGACCCAGTACTTC.

This clonotype was detected only once. The chain employs TRBV6-4 and TRBJ2-3; 8 nucleotides agree with TRBD1. Germline assignment: CDR1 MRHNA and CDR2 SNTAGT. There are 14 residues in the CDR3. V shed 0 bases, J shed 4 bases, and the junction held 0 bases outside the gene matches. The CDR3 bases are TGTGCCAGCAGTGACTCGACAGGGGCAGATACGCAGTATTTT. This codes for CASSDSTGADTQYF.

The DNA of the CDR3 is TGTGCCAGCAGTGAGGAAGGGAACATTCAGTACTTC. It specifies CASSEEGNIQYF. The V call is TRBV2, the J call TRBJ2-4; D uncertain. CDR3 length: 12 amino acids. Trimming pared 3 bases from V and 7 bases from J, leaving 7 bases between. Germline CDR1 SNHLY, CDR2 FYNNEI.

A few counts support this clonotype. The chain uses TRBV11-2 and TRBJ1-2; D unclear. With 1 base removed from V and 10 bases from J, the gap between germline ends came to 13 bases. CDR1 and CDR2 (germline): SGHAT, FQNNGV. The length of the CDR3 is 13 residues. In DNA form, the CDR3 reads TGTGCCAGCAGCTTAGGCGTCGCTGGGCCCTACACCTTC. Protein sequence: CASSLGVAGPYTF. Filled out from reference TRBV11-2 and TRBJ1-2, the complete variable domain reads EAGVAQSPRYKIIEKRQSVAFWCNPISGHATLYWYQQILGQGPKLLIQFQNNGVVDDSQLPKDRFSAERLKGVDSTLKIQPAKLEDSAVYLCASSLGVAGPYTFGSGTRLTVV.

This clonotype has at least ten counts. The chain uses TRBV7-6 and TRBJ2-7; unclear D gene. There are 13 residues in the CDR3. Trimming removed 1 base at V and 6 bases at J, with 10 bases between. CDR1 is SGHVS, CDR2 FNYEAQ, per germline. The CDR3 sequence is CASSLGGFAEQYF. In DNA, the CDR3 is TGTGCCAGCAGCTTAGGGGGTTTCGCCGAGCAGTACTTC.

This clonotype was detected only a few times. A clone one base away is much larger, so this may be a read error. The genes are TRBV20-1 and TRBJ2-3; 8 bases fit TRBD2. Trimming cost V 4 bases and J 4 bases; bases outside gene matches: 10. CDR3 size: 15 residues. CDR1 DFQATT and CDR2 SNEGSKA come from the germline V gene (reference sequence). CDR3 in amino acids: CSATTGGSSADTQYF. The CDR3 coding sequence is TGCAGTGCTACTACGGGGGGGTCTAGCGCAGATACGCAGTATTTT.

About this clonotype itself: One junction end disagrees with the germline gene, perhaps due to a read error. This sequence joins TRBV9 and TRBJ2-5, with 7 bases identical to TRBD1. Germline V gene sequence: CDR1 SGDLS, CDR2 YYNGEE. There are 16 residues in the CDR3. As DNA, the CDR3 is TGTGCCAGCAGCGTGGGCGACAGGGCGCTTCAAGAGACTCAGTACTTC. The encoded protein is CASSVGDRALQETQYF.

This clonotype was seen repeatedly, ten times or more. The rearrangement links TRBV11-3 to TRBJ2-7; perhaps TRBD1 as D (6 bases). CDR3 size: 15 residues. CDR1 and CDR2 (germline): SGHNT, YENEEA. The V end lost 4 bases, the J end lost 2 bases, and 15 bases lay between the germline ends. In DNA, the CDR3 is TGTGCCAGCAGCTCCTCCAGGGGACCAACCTACGAGCAGTACTTC. This codes for CASSSSRGPTYEQYF.

The chain is built from TRBV6-1 and TRBJ2-5, with 11 bases fitting TRBD2. V shed 5 bases, J shed 0 bases, and the junction held 8 bases outside the gene matches. The CDR3 loop spans 17 amino acids. CDR1 MNHNS and CDR2 SASEGT come from the germline V gene. The CDR3: CASSKMPGLADQETQYF. CDR3 in DNA: TGTGCCAGCAGTAAGATGCCGGGACTAGCGGACCAAGAGACCCAGTACTTC.

The chain combines TRBV10-3 with TRBJ2-5; possibly TRBD1 for D (5 bases). V lost 2 bases to trimming and J lost 5 bases, with 9 bases between them. In germline, CDR1 is ENHRY, CDR2 SYGVKD. This CDR3 has 13 amino acids. This CDR3 is CAISETAGETQYF. The CDR3 region has the DNA TGTGCCATCAGTGAGACAGCAGGGGAGACCCAGTACTTC.

This clonotype came up many times. V usage is TRBV19 and J usage is TRBJ2-3, with 12 bases fitting TRBD2. The CDR3 extends over 15 amino acids. CDR1 and CDR2 (germline): LNHDA, SQIVND (reference sequence). Trimming took 7 bases from V and 1 from J; bases not matched to a gene: 3. This chain's CDR3 is CASTWTSGGTDTQYF. Written as DNA, the CDR3 is TGTGCCAGTACTTGGACTAGCGGGGGCACAGATACGCAGTATTTT. The full variable domain, completed using reference TRBV19 and TRBJ2-3, is DGGITQSPKYLFRKEGQNVTLSCEQNLNHDAMYWYRQDPGQGLRLIYYSQIVNDFQKGDIAEGYSVSREKKESFPLTVTSAQKNPTAFYLCASTWTSGGTDTQYFGPGTRLTVL.